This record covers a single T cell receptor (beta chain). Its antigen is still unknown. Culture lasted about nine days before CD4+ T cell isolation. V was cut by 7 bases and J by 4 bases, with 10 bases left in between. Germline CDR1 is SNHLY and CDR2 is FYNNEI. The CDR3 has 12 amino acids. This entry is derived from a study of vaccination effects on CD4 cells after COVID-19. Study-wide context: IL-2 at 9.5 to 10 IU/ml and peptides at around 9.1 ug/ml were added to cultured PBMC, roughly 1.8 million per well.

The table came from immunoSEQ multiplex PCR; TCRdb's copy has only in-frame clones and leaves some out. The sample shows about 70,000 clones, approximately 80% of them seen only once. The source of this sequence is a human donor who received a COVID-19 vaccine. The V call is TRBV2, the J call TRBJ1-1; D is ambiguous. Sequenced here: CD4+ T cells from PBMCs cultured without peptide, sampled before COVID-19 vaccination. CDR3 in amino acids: CASIEEGTEAFF. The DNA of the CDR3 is TGTGCCAGCATCGAGGAGGGCACTGAAGCTTTCTTT.